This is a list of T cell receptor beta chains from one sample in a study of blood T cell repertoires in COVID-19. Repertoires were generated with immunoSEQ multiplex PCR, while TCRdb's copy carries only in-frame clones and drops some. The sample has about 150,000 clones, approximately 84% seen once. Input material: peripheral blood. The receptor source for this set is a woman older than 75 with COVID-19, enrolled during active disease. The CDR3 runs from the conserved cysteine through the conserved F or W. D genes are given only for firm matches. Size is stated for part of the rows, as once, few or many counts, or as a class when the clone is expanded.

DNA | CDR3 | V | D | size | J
TGTGCCAGCAGTGAATCAAGGGGGATCGGGACAGATACGCAGTATTTT | CASSESRGIGTDTQYF | TRBV6-1 | NA | NA | TRBJ2-3
TGTGCCAGCAGCTTAGGGGGCCGGACCGGGGAGCTGTTTTTT | CASSLGGRTGELFF | TRBV7-2 | NA | few | TRBJ2-2
TGTGCCAGCAGTTCCCAAGGGGCGAAGAACTATGGCTACACCTTC | CASSSQGAKNYGYTF | TRBV28 | NA | NA | TRBJ1-2
TGTGCCACCTCCGAAATAGCGGGTCATGGCTACACCTTC | CATSEIAGHGYTF | TRBV18 | NA | NA | TRBJ1-2
TGTGCCAGCTCACCACTGCACAAAAACACTGAAGCTTTCTTT | CASSPLHKNTEAFF | TRBV18 | NA | NA | TRBJ1-1
TGTGCCAGCACCCAAGGGGCCGGGGAGCTGTTTTTT | CASTQGAGELFF | TRBV7-6 | NA | NA | TRBJ2-2
TGTGCCAGCCGCGAAGGGGTGGACTCTGGGGCCAACGTCCTGACTTTC | CASREGVDSGANVLTF | TRBV5-6 | NA | NA | TRBJ2-6
TGTGCCAGCAGTTTAACCGCGGTTTTTAACTATGGCTACACCTTC | CASSLTAVFNYGYTF | TRBV27 | NA | NA | TRBJ1-2
TGCGCCAGCACCCGACAGGACCGTAGCGTCTCCTACGAGCAGTACTTC | CASTRQDRSVSYEQYF | TRBV23-1 | NA | few | TRBJ2-7
TGTGCCAGCAGTTACTTTGGACAGGGTACAGATACGCAGTATTTT | CASSYFGQGTDTQYF | TRBV6-5 | TRBD1 | NA | TRBJ2-3
TGTGCCAGCAGTAAACAGGGGGTAGTGAACACTGAAGCTTTCTTT | CASSKQGVVNTEAFF | TRBV27 | TRBD1 | NA | TRBJ1-1